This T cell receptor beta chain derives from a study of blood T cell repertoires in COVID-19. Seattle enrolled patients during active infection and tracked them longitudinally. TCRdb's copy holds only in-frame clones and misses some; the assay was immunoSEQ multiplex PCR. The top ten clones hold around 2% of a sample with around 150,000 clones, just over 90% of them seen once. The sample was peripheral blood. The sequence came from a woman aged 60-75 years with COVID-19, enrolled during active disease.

CDR3 amino acids: CASSPPRQDSGNTIYF. The CDR3 DNA reads TGTGCCAGCTCACCACCCAGGCAGGACTCTGGAAACACCATATATTTT. This chain links TRBV18 with TRBJ1-3; D gene uncertain. The CDR3 has 16 amino acids. CDR1 is KGHSH, CDR2 LQKENI, per germline. V gave up 0 bases and J gave up 0 bases, with 9 bases separating them.